This section outlines one TCR beta chain sequence together with its context. This sequence may be a read error, since a much larger clone differs from it by one base. These data originate in a study of blood T cells in healthy people across ages. There were healthy Caucasian individuals from Russia, aged roughly 6 to 95, serving as donors. Alongside a J-beta primer mix, a sample-barcoded 5' primer served in a second PCR lasting roughly 7 to 11 cycles. CDR3-containing paired-end reads numbering at least 2.5 million came from each sample. TCRdb re-called the 5' RACE reads through MiXCR, storing one row per CDR3 protein. Seen here are approximately 810,000 distinct CDR3 sequences, around 30% observed once, and the top ten hold roughly 17%. CDR1 and CDR2 from the germline V gene are MGHRA and YSYEKL. This CDR3 spans 17 amino acids.

This TCR was sampled from an elderly woman in good health. Input material: blood. V gene TRBV4-1 combines with J gene TRBJ2-1; 12 bases are shared with TRBD2. The CDR3 here is CACSQSSGGATYNEQFF. The CDR3 DNA sequence: TGCGCCTGCAGCCAATCTAGCGGGGGGGCCACCTACAATGAGCAGTTCTTC.